This TCR beta chain is from a study of blood T cell repertoires in COVID-19. Study context: Acute and convalescent COVID-19 samples came from the United States, Italy and Spain. Sources were T cells, B-cell-depleted T cells, or PBMCs; the material itself was cDNA or gDNA.

The CDR3 has 14 residues. Germline V gene lookup returns CDR1 PRHDT and CDR2 FYEKMQ (reference sequence). V was pared by 7 bases and J by 4 bases, with 9 bases of the junction left unmatched. Per the original methods: Amplification from reference gene primers served as the basis for estimated nucleated cell counts. TCRdb's copy holds only in-frame clones and misses some; the assay was immunoSEQ multiplex PCR. The D gene and trimming were derived from the DNA, and the V and J assignments and clone size from that table. The sample shows fewer than 150,000 clones, 75% to 90% of them seen only once. The clonotype was recovered from a human donor in a cohort sampled during active COVID-19. The chain combines TRBV13 with TRBJ1-2, with 7 bases fitting TRBD1. The sample comprised peripheral blood. The chain's CDR3 is CASIRRGFGYGYTF. The CDR3 nucleotides are TGTGCCAGCATCCGCAGGGGGTTTGGCTATGGCTACACCTTC.